The 21 T cell receptor beta chains given below trace back to one sample, sequenced in a study of cytomegalovirus exposure and HLA in healthy donors. With 60 Vbeta and 13 Jbeta primers, the PCR was carried out. Clones were read by immunoSEQ multiplex PCR, and TCRdb kept only the in-frame ones, dropping some. Altogether some 110,000 clones are present, around 78% being singletons, with the ten largest covering about 5%. The specimen sequenced was PBMCs. The receptor set was obtained from a male donor in good health and CMV-seronegative.

J is TRBJ2-3 and V is TRBV5-1, with 7 bases lining up with TRBD1. The CDR3 is 16 residues long. V lost 6 bases and J lost 2; bases outside the gene matches: 12. In germline, CDR1 is SGHRS, CDR2 YFSETQ. The CDR3 nucleotides are TGCGCCAGCACCCCCCGCAGGGGGACCTACACAGATACGCAGTATTTT. Encoded protein: CASTPRRGTYTDTQYF. Based on the CDR3 plus reference TRBV5-1 and TRBJ2-3, the full variable domain is KAGVTQTPRYLIKTRGQQVTLSCSPISGHRSVSWYQQTPGQGLQFLFEYFSETQRNKGNFPGRFSGRQFSNSRSEMNVSTLELGDSALYLCASTPRRGTYTDTQYFGPGTRLTVL.

The genes are TRBV7-3 and TRBJ2-2; 11 bases line up with TRBD1. CDR1 SGHTA and CDR2 FQGTGA come from the germline V gene. The length of the CDR3 is 14 residues. V shed 7 bases and J 4 bases; nucleotides not matched to a gene: 2. DNA for the CDR3: TGTGCCAGCAAGGGGACAGGGGGCACCGGGGAGCTGTTTTTT. Its protein is CASKGTGGTGELFF.

The chain recombines TRBV10-3 with TRBJ1-1; possibly TRBD1 for D (6 bases). V was pared by 9 bases and J by 1 base, with 12 bases between. Germline values: CDR1 ENHRY, CDR2 SYGVKD. The CDR3 runs to 13 residues. CDR3 nucleotides: TGTGCCATACGGACAGACCCGAACACTGAAGCTTTCTTT. Translated: CAIRTDPNTEAFF.

As for this clone: One end of the junction is discordant with germline, which a read error may explain. The rearrangement joins TRBV7-3 to TRBJ2-7, with 8 bases identical to TRBD2. Germline values: CDR1 SGHTA, CDR2 FQGTGA. The CDR3 is made up of 15 amino acids. The CDR3 nucleotides are TGTGCCAGCAGCTTAGGGCGGGAGGCCTCCCACGAGCAGTACTTC. Its translation: CASSLGREASHEQYF.

In the case of this clone: The DNA is left out, because the CDR3 cannot be placed on it with certainty; the CDR3 is given as TCRdb lists it. V is TRBV28 and J is TRBJ1-1; no check of the table's D call, TRBD1, against the DNA was made. Inclusive of both ends, the CDR3 amounts to 13 amino acids. The germline gives CDR1 MDHEN, CDR2 SYDVKM. The CDR3 spells CASSVARGSLVIF.

This CDR3 is CASSLFDRSGSNQPQHF. Written as DNA, the CDR3 is TGTGCCAGCAGTTTATTCGACAGGTCGGGAAGCAATCAGCCCCAGCATTTT. This chain connects TRBV27 to TRBJ1-5, with D maybe TRBD1 (6 bases). Germline V lookup: CDR1 MNHEY, CDR2 SMNVEV (reference sequence). This CDR3 spans 17 amino acids. The V gene lost 1 base and the J gene lost 1 base, with 14 bases spanning the gap.

V usage is TRBV19 and J usage is TRBJ2-5, with TRBD2 as a possible D gene (5 bases). CDR1 and CDR2 from the germline V gene are LNHDA and SQIVND (reference sequence). V gave up 3 bases and J gave up 1 base, with 9 bases separating them. The CDR3 is made up of 14 amino acids. The DNA of the CDR3 is TGTGCCAGTAGTATTTCACGGGGCCAAGAGACCCAGTACTTC. Protein: CASSISRGQETQYF.

The chain combines TRBV6-5 with TRBJ2-7; perhaps TRBD1 as D (6 bases). V lost 5 bases to trimming and J lost 5 bases, with 13 bases between them. Per the germline V gene, CDR1 is MNHEY and CDR2 is SVGAGI. This CDR3 spans 13 amino acids. CDR3: CASSRNRDHEQYF. CDR3 sequence (DNA): TGTGCCAGCAGTAGAAACAGGGACCACGAGCAGTACTTC.

J is TRBJ1-5 and V is TRBV7-2; D is undetermined. Trimming left V 1 base short and J 1 base short, with 5 bases between. CDR1 and CDR2 from the germline V gene are SGHTA and FQGNSA. This CDR3 region has 14 residues. CDR3 DNA: TGTGCCAGCAGCTTAGGGAGAAGCAATCAGCCCCAGCATTTT. Translation gives CASSLGRSNQPQHF.

V usage is TRBV5-1 and J usage is TRBJ2-5, with 7 positions matching TRBD2. Germline trimming cut 4 bases from V and 2 bases from J; bases unmatched to any gene: 2. There are 13 residues in the CDR3. Germline V gives CDR1 SGHRS, CDR2 YFSETQ. The CDR3 loop reads CASSRTRQETQYF. The DNA for the CDR3 is TGCGCCAGCAGCCGGACTAGACAAGAGACCCAGTACTTC.

The J gene is TRBJ1-3, the V gene TRBV19, with D uncertain. Trimming took 3 bases from V and 4 from J, leaving 10 bases between them. Per germline, CDR1 LNHDA and CDR2 SQIVND (reference sequence). The CDR3 is 14 amino acids. This CDR3 reads CASSMRDPGNTIYF. The CDR3 region has the DNA TGTGCCAGTAGTATGCGAGATCCAGGAAACACCATATATTTT.

The chain couples TRBV6-1 to TRBJ1-1, with D possibly TRBD1 on 6 matching bases. Trimming shortened V by 7 bases and J by 2 bases, and 11 bases separated the two germline ends. Per the germline V gene, CDR1 is MNHNS and CDR2 is SASEGT. This CDR3 contains 13 residues. CDR3 in amino acids: CASKRTVNTEAFF. As DNA, the CDR3 is TGTGCCAGCAAACGGACAGTCAACACTGAAGCTTTCTTT.

The chain combines TRBV2 with TRBJ2-1; D may be TRBD1 (6 bases). The V end was cut by 6 bases, the J end by 4 bases, with 10 bases between. The CDR3 covers 13 residues. Germline V CDR1 and CDR2: SNHLY, FYNNEI. CDR3 sequence reads: CASSFDRYNEQFF. CDR3 nucleotide sequence: TGTGCCAGCAGCTTCGACAGGTACAATGAGCAGTTCTTC.

The CDR3 spells CASSPEGHSSYEQYF. The CDR3 DNA sequence: TGTGCCAGCTCACCAGAGGGACACTCATCCTACGAGCAGTACTTC. The gene calls are TRBV18 and TRBJ2-7; D may be TRBD1 (6 bases). Trimming stripped 2 bases from V and 1 base from J, with 12 bases between. Germline V CDR1 and CDR2: KGHSH, LQKENI. This CDR3 comprises 15 residues.

This chain links TRBV25-1 with TRBJ1-4; 8 bases are a match to TRBD1. V shed 8 bases and J 8 bases; nucleotides not matched to a gene: 7. The CDR3 has 13 amino acids. Germline CDR1 and CDR2: MGHDK and SYGVNS. CDR3 protein: CASHQGAGEKLFF. The CDR3 nucleotides are TGTGCCAGCCATCAGGGGGCTGGCGAAAAACTGTTTTTT.

Remarks on this clone: The identical CDR3 is also encoded by other nucleotide sequences in the sample. The rearrangement links TRBV28 to TRBJ2-7; 7 nucleotides align to TRBD1. Trimming removed 3 bases from V and 2 bases from J; junction bases left unmatched: 13. Germline CDR1 is MDHEN and CDR2 is SYDVKM. The CDR3 consists of 17 residues. The CDR3 DNA follows: TGTGCCAGCAGTTTGGGGGACAGCTACCTAAAAACCTACGAGCAGTACTTC. Amino acid sequence: CASSLGDSYLKTYEQYF.

This chain links TRBV2 with TRBJ2-1; 7 bases map to TRBD2. The CDR3 is made up of 13 amino acids. V shed 4 bases and J 9 bases; nucleotides not matched to a gene: 6. CDR1 is SNHLY, CDR2 FYNNEI, per germline. CDR3 protein: CASSGSSGGEQFF. In nucleotides, the CDR3 is TGTGCCAGCAGTGGGTCTAGCGGCGGTGAGCAGTTCTTC.

This sequence joins TRBV19 and TRBJ1-1; D gene ambiguous. V dropped 7 bases and J dropped 0 bases, with 15 bases sitting between them. Germline loops: CDR1 LNHDA, CDR2 SQIVND (reference sequence). The length of the CDR3 is 15 residues. As DNA, the CDR3 is TGTGCCAGTACCACTTTATCAATCATGAACACTGAAGCTTTCTTT. It yields the protein CASTTLSIMNTEAFF. The whole variable domain, remainder taken from reference TRBV19 and TRBJ1-1, is DGGITQSPKYLFRKEGQNVTLSCEQNLNHDAMYWYRQDPGQGLRLIYYSQIVNDFQKGDIAEGYSVSREKKESFPLTVTSAQKNPTAFYLCASTTLSIMNTEAFFGQGTRLTVV.

The chain employs TRBV2 and TRBJ2-2; TRBD2 aligns across 7 bases. The CDR3 has 15 amino acids. Germline V gene sequence: CDR1 SNHLY, CDR2 FYNNEI. J was trimmed by 7 bases and V by 2 bases; bases with no gene match: 7. The CDR3 region is CASSELADTVGELFF. CDR3 nucleotides: TGTGCCAGCAGTGAACTAGCGGACACAGTCGGGGAGCTGTTTTTT.

This CDR3 reads CASRVLGGYYNEQFF. CDR3 DNA: TGTGCCAGCAGGGTCCTGGGCGGGTATTACAATGAGCAGTTCTTC. V is TRBV27 and J is TRBJ2-1; D may be TRBD2 (5 bases). This CDR3 comprises 15 residues. The V and J ends lost 6 bases and 4 bases respectively, with 16 bases between them. CDR1 is MNHEY and CDR2 is SMNVEV in the germline V gene (reference sequence).

This chain links TRBV5-4 with TRBJ2-3; TRBD1 might be the D (5 bases). V shed 2 bases and J shed 0 bases, with 10 bases lying between them. The germline CDR1 and CDR2 sequences are SGHNT and YYREEE (reference sequence). CDR3 length: 15 amino acids. This CDR3 reads CASSFGALSTDTQYF. DNA of the CDR3: TGTGCCAGCAGCTTTGGGGCTCTGAGCACAGATACGCAGTATTTT.